Below, one T cell receptor beta chain is given with its context. This sample stems from a study of cytomegalovirus exposure and HLA in healthy donors. V lost 3 bases to trimming and J lost 4 bases, with 10 bases between them. CDR3 length: 13 residues. The V gene's germline CDR1 is KGHSH and CDR2 LQKENI. Use of 60 Vbeta and 13 Jbeta primers characterized the PCR. Assay: immunoSEQ multiplex PCR; the TCRdb copy retains only in-frame clones and omits some. There are 180,000 or so clones in the sample; 77% occur only once, and 1.4% lies in the top ten. The J gene is TRBJ2-7, the V gene TRBV18; D remains ambiguous. Sequencing was done on a sample of PBMCs. This TCR was recovered from a man between 18 and 35 years old in good health and CMV-seronegative. CDR3 DNA: TGTGCCAGCTCACCCCCCAGCGCTTACGAGCAGTACTTC. This encodes CASSPPSAYEQYF.